Shown below are 18 T cell receptor beta chains from a single sample sequenced in a study of T cells after yellow fever vaccination. TCRdb reprocessed the 5' RACE reads via MiXCR and lists one record per CDR3 protein. The data contain hundreds of thousands of distinct CDR3 sequences, around an eighth of them singletons. The sequencing here drew on PBMCs, taken on the day of the yellow fever booster vaccination. The receptor source for this set is a man aged 25-45 years who received the YFV17D yellow fever vaccine.

The rearrangement uses TRBV2 and TRBJ1-5, with 7 bases aligning to TRBD1. The CDR3 extends over 14 amino acids. V trimming: 6 bases; J trimming: 2 bases; junction bases outside the gene matches: 4. Germline-derived CDR1 and CDR2 are SNHLY and FYNNEI. CDR3 in DNA: TGTGCCAGCAGGGGGGACAGTGGCAATCAGCCCCAGCATTTT. Its protein product is CASRGDSGNQPQHF.

This clonotype was counted only a few times. The V gene is TRBV10-1, the J gene TRBJ2-1; a possible D gene is TRBD1 (5 bases). The germline V gene has CDR1 WNHNN and CDR2 SYGVQD (reference sequence). The V end was cut by 0 bases, the J end by 0 bases, with 12 bases between. This CDR3 contains 17 residues. CDR3 sequence (DNA): TGCGCCAGCAGTGAGTCGGTTGGGGCTAGCTCCTACAATGAGCAGTTCTTC. This gives the protein CASSESVGASSYNEQFF.

The chain carries TRBV30 and TRBJ1-1, with D possibly matching TRBD1 (6 bases). Looked up from germline, CDR1 is GTSNPN and CDR2 is SVGIG (reference sequence). The CDR3 runs to 13 residues. V was pared by 3 bases and J by 4 bases, with 12 bases between. DNA of the CDR3: TGTGCCTGGAGGCGGGGGGCGCCCACTGAAGCTTTCTTT. As protein: CAWRRGAPTEAFF.

The sample holds many counts of this clonotype. This chain connects TRBV12-3 or TRBV12-4 to TRBJ1-5, with D maybe TRBD1 (6 bases). V shed 5 bases and J shed 3 bases, with 11 bases lying between them. This CDR3 region has 14 residues. The CDR3 nucleotides read TGTGCCAGCAGTGCCGACAGGTACAATCAGCCCCAGCATTTT. Amino acid sequence: CASSADRYNQPQHF.

CDR3 sequence reads: CAISVGSPDTQYF. Written as DNA, the CDR3 is TGTGCCATCAGTGTGGGGAGTCCAGATACGCAGTATTTT. This chain uses TRBV10-3 with TRBJ2-3, with D perhaps matching TRBD2 (5 bases). The V and J ends lost 4 bases and 4 bases respectively, with 9 bases between them. CDR1 and CDR2 from the germline V gene are ENHRY and SYGVKD. The CDR3 has 13 residues.

The rearrangement joins TRBV28 to TRBJ2-3, with D perhaps TRBD2 (6 bases). The CDR3 length is 13 residues. The germline gives CDR1 MDHEN, CDR2 SYDVKM. V lost 8 bases to trimming and J lost 2 bases, with 11 bases between them. CDR3 amino acids: CASAEGNTDTQYF. In DNA, the CDR3 is TGTGCCAGCGCGGAGGGGAACACAGATACGCAGTATTTT. The full variable domain, completed using reference TRBV28 and TRBJ2-3, is DVKVTQSSRYLVKRTGEKVFLECVQDMDHENMFWYRQDPGLGLRLIYFSYDVKMKEKGDIPEGYSVSREKKERFSLILESASTNQTSMYLCASAEGNTDTQYFGPGTRLTVL.

This clonotype came up a few times. CDR3 DNA: TGCGCCAGCAGCTTGGGTCACAGAGGCACAGATACGCAGTATTTT. This encodes CASSLGHRGTDTQYF. This chain connects TRBV5-1 to TRBJ2-3; D gene ambiguous. CDR3 length: 15 amino acids. V was trimmed by 0 bases and J by 1 base, leaving 9 bases between them. Germline-derived CDR1 and CDR2 are SGHRS and YFSETQ.

This clonotype was counted between two and nine times. This chain joins TRBV7-2 and TRBJ1-3; perhaps TRBD1 as D (6 bases). The CDR3 consists of 12 residues. Trimming cost V 3 bases and J 8 bases, with 8 bases left between them. From germline, CDR1 is SGHTA and CDR2 FQGNSA. This chain's CDR3 is CASSLQGYTIYF. The CDR3 bases are TGTGCCAGCAGCTTGCAGGGGTACACCATATATTTT.

This clonotype was recorded many times. The rearrangement joins TRBV5-1 to TRBJ2-7; 7 nucleotides agree with TRBD2. The germline V gene encodes CDR1 SGHRS and CDR2 YFSETQ. V shed 3 bases, J shed 2 bases, and the junction held 8 bases outside the gene matches. The CDR3 consists of 15 residues. The CDR3 spells CASSSYSGYAYEQYF. The CDR3, as DNA: TGCGCCAGCAGCTCCTATAGCGGGTATGCCTACGAGCAGTACTTC.

The CDR3 protein is CASSGRDRGAGNTIYF. The CDR3 nucleotides are TGTGCCAGCAGCGGACGAGACAGGGGGGCTGGAAACACCATATATTTT. V gene TRBV7-9 combines with J gene TRBJ1-3; 9 bases fit TRBD1. The germline CDR1 and CDR2 sequences are SEHNR and FQNEAQ (reference sequence). CDR3 length: 16 amino acids. J lost 2 bases, V lost 5 bases, and 7 bases had no gene match.

This sequence joins TRBV28 and TRBJ2-3; 11 bases map to TRBD2. CDR1 is MDHEN and CDR2 is SYDVKM in the germline V gene. V shed 5 bases and J 2 bases; nucleotides not matched to a gene: 6. This CDR3 comprises 16 residues. This chain's CDR3 is CASSVSGRAPTDTQYF. The DNA of the CDR3 is TGTGCCAGCAGTGTTAGCGGGAGGGCCCCCACAGATACGCAGTATTTT.

The gene calls are TRBV19 and TRBJ2-1; possibly TRBD2 for D (5 bases). The CDR3 runs 15 residues. V lost 10 bases to trimming and J lost 3 bases, with 19 bases between them. The V gene's germline CDR1 is LNHDA and CDR2 SQIVND (reference sequence). The CDR3, as DNA: TGTGCCAACGAGCGGCCGAGCGACTTCTACAATGAGCAGTTCTTC. Its translation: CANERPSDFYNEQFF.

The V and J genes are TRBV6-6 and TRBJ2-3; a weak D match, TRBD2 (6 bases). The CDR3 contains 13 residues. Trimming removed 8 bases at V and 1 base at J, with 10 bases between. From germline, CDR1 is MNHNY and CDR2 SVGAGI (reference sequence). DNA for the CDR3: TGTGCCAGCCAGGCTAGCGGCACAGATACGCAGTATTTT. Translation gives CASQASGTDTQYF.

This clonotype was counted a few times. The chain links TRBV7-2 to TRBJ2-1, with 11 bases matching TRBD2. In germline, CDR1 is SGHTA, CDR2 FQGNSA. The CDR3 totals 16 residues. J lost 4 bases, V lost 4 bases, and 6 bases had no gene match. The CDR3 sequence is CASSSPGLAVYNEQFF. CDR3 DNA: TGTGCCAGCAGCTCCCCGGGACTAGCGGTATACAATGAGCAGTTCTTC.

The sample holds a few counts of this clonotype. This chain joins TRBV10-1 and TRBJ2-3; 14 nucleotides agree with TRBD2. From germline, CDR1 is WNHNN and CDR2 SYGVQD (reference sequence). The trim removed 4 bases at V and 6 bases at J, leaving 6 bases unmatched. The length of the CDR3 is 16 residues. The CDR3 nucleotides are TGCGCCAGCAGTGGACTAGCGGGAGGGCCCCGCGATACGCAGTATTTT. Protein: CASSGLAGGPRDTQYF.

CDR3 in amino acids: CASSPKRTINTGELFF. The DNA of the CDR3 is TGTGCCAGCTCACCTAAGCGGACTATCAACACCGGGGAGCTGTTTTTT. J is TRBJ2-2 and V is TRBV18; a weak D match, TRBD2 (6 bases). Looked up from germline, CDR1 is KGHSH and CDR2 is LQKENI. This CDR3 has 16 residues. Trimming removed 3 bases at V and 2 bases at J, with 13 bases between. Variable domain in full (rest from reference TRBV18 and TRBJ2-2): NAGVMQNPRHLVRRRGQEARLRCSPMKGHSHVYWYRQLPEEGLKFMVYLQKENIIDESGMPKERFSAEFPKEGPSILRIQQVVRGDSAAYFCASSPKRTINTGELFFGEGSRLTVL.

The sample holds a few counts of this clonotype. The chain joins TRBV12-3 or TRBV12-4 to TRBJ1-5; D is unresolved. V was clipped by 5 bases and J by 0 bases, with 11 bases between them. The CDR3 spans 15 residues. CDR3 sequence reads: CASSPVGYSNQPQHF. CDR3 in DNA: TGTGCCAGCAGTCCTGTTGGATATAGCAATCAGCCCCAGCATTTT.

This clonotype was found a few times. The rearrangement uses TRBV20-1 and TRBJ2-1; 8 bases match TRBD2. The germline V gene has CDR1 DFQATT and CDR2 SNEGSKA (reference sequence). Trimming cost V 5 bases and J 3 bases; bases outside gene matches: 9. This CDR3 has 15 amino acids. The CDR3 loop reads CSAPPRSGSYNEQFF. The CDR3 DNA reads as TGCAGTGCTCCCCCTCGCAGCGGGAGCTACAATGAGCAGTTCTTC.